These T cell receptor beta chains were read from a single sample in a study of blood T cells in healthy people across ages. TCRdb re-called the 5' RACE reads through MiXCR, storing one row per CDR3 protein. Altogether some 1,800,000 distinct CDR3 sequences are present, roughly 43% being singletons, with the ten largest covering more than 20%. Material for sequencing was blood. These receptors all come from a human donor in good health. Each CDR3 is given with its conserved first and last residue. Fields, in order: CDR3 length, J gene, D gene, clone size, V gene, CDR3 DNA, CDR3 protein. The D gene is left open where the match is weak. Clone size is stated in some rows and not others, as once, few, many or a class when expanded.

15 | TRBJ2-5 | NA | NA | TRBV19 | TGTGCCAGTAGTACTACTTCCCTGTACCAAGAGACCCAGTACTTC | CASSTTSLYQETQYF
16 | TRBJ2-1 | NA | NA | TRBV5-1 | TGCGCCAGCAGCCTGAATTTCGCAGGGCAAGGGAGTGAGCAGTTCTTC | CASSLNFAGQGSEQFF
15 | TRBJ2-1 | TRBD1 | NA | TRBV6-5 | TGTGCCAGCAGGGGACAGGGTACCTTCGGATATGAGCAGTTCTTC | CASRGQGTFGYEQFF
12 | TRBJ2-7 | NA | NA | TRBV6-2/TRBV6-3 | TGTGCCAGCGGTTACGGGGGTTACGAGCAGTACTTC | CASGYGGYEQYF
15 | TRBJ1-3 | NA | NA | TRBV28 | TGTGCCAGCAGTTTGGTAGGGGCGGCTGGAAACACCATATATTTT | CASSLVGAAGNTIYF
14 | TRBJ1-2 | NA | NA | TRBV12-3/TRBV12-4 | TGTGCCAGCAGTTTAGGGTATTTGAGCTATGGCTACACCTTC | CASSLGYLSYGYTF
13 | TRBJ2-7 | NA | few | TRBV5-1 | TGCGCCAGCAGCCCTACCTTTGACCACGAGCAGTACTTC | CASSPTFDHEQYF
19 | TRBJ2-6 | NA | NA | TRBV6-2/TRBV6-3 | TGTGCCAGCAGCCAAGGATTACGTAGACATAGCTCTGGGGCCAACGTCCTGACTTTC | CASSQGLRRHSSGANVLTF
15 | TRBJ1-1 | NA | NA | TRBV4-3 | TGCGCCAGCAGCCAAGATCCACAGGGATACACTGAAGCTTTCTTT | CASSQDPQGYTEAFF
14 | TRBJ2-6 | NA | few | TRBV29-1 | TGCAGCGCCGAGGGGGGATCTGGGGCCAACGTCCTGACTTTC | CSAEGGSGANVLTF
16 | TRBJ1-2 | TRBD1 | many | TRBV7-2 | TGTGCCAGCAGCTTAGTGGGGTCCCGGGACAGCTATGGCTACACCTTC | CASSLVGSRDSYGYTF